These 14 T cell receptor beta chains were all obtained from the same sample, sequenced in a study of cytomegalovirus exposure and HLA in healthy donors. The PCR made use of 60 Vbeta and 13 Jbeta primers. The method was immunoSEQ multiplex PCR; TCRdb's version includes in-frame clones alone and lacks a portion of them. Of approximately 150,000 clones in the sample, around 86% were seen once. Sequenced sample: PBMCs. These receptors were taken from a male donor in good health and CMV-seronegative.

This sequence joins TRBV29-1 and TRBJ2-5, with 10 bases matching TRBD1. The CDR3 contains 12 residues. V lost 7 bases to trimming and J lost 9 bases; unmatched junction nucleotides: 8. The germline V gene has CDR1 SQVTM and CDR2 ANQGSEA. CDR3: CSASTGGKAQYF. As DNA, the CDR3 is TGCAGCGCCTCGACAGGGGGCAAGGCCCAGTACTTC.

This clone appeared a single time. The V gene is TRBV4-3, the J gene TRBJ1-2; 8 bases map to TRBD1. The germline V gene has CDR1 LGHNA and CDR2 YSLEER. V trimming: 4 bases; J trimming: 5 bases; junction bases outside the gene matches: 6. The CDR3 length is 14 residues. This CDR3 is CASSPTTGEYGYTF. The DNA for the CDR3 is TGCGCCAGCAGCCCAACGACAGGGGAATATGGCTACACCTTC.

This chain joins TRBV5-4 and TRBJ2-5; the match to TRBD2 covers 15 bases. J was trimmed by 5 bases and V by 3 bases; bases with no gene match: 14. The germline V gene encodes CDR1 SGHNT and CDR2 YYREEE (reference sequence). The CDR3 has 19 amino acids. This CDR3 reads CASSSGLAGGRSSGETQYF. In DNA, the CDR3 is TGTGCCAGCAGCTCCGGACTAGCGGGGGGGCGGAGCTCCGGGGAGACCCAGTACTTC.

The chain is built from TRBV6-1 and TRBJ1-1; 8 bases are shared with TRBD1. This CDR3 spans 14 amino acids. Per the germline V gene, CDR1 is MNHNS and CDR2 is SASEGT. J was trimmed by 0 bases and V by 6 bases; bases with no gene match: 3. CDR3 residues: CASSLRGLNTEAFF. CDR3 nucleotides: TGTGCCAGCAGCCTCAGGGGGCTGAACACTGAAGCTTTCTTT.

Written as DNA, the CDR3 is TGTGCCAGCAGCTTAGCCTACCCACAGGGGAGCCCTCACAATGAGCAGTTCTTC. Its translation is CASSLAYPQGSPHNEQFF. The V call is TRBV7-6, the J call TRBJ2-1; 7 bases align to TRBD1. The germline gives CDR1 SGHVS, CDR2 FNYEAQ. The CDR3 sequence is 18 residues long. V dropped 0 bases and J dropped 5; count of bases not matched to a gene: 13.

This chain uses TRBV29-1 with TRBJ2-5; 9 bases map to TRBD2. The germline V gene encodes CDR1 SQVTM and CDR2 ANQGSEA. V lost 4 bases to trimming and J lost 4 bases; unmatched junction nucleotides: 4. The CDR3 contains 13 residues. The CDR3: CSVGRAGGETQYF. DNA for the CDR3: TGCAGCGTTGGTCGAGCGGGGGGAGAGACCCAGTACTTC.

This clone was seen only once. The chain is built from TRBV9 and TRBJ2-6; 7 positions match TRBD2. With 3 bases clipped from V and 1 base from J, the junction kept 4 bases outside the gene matches. The CDR3 is made up of 16 amino acids. CDR1 is SGDLS and CDR2 is YYNGEE in the germline V gene. The CDR3 DNA reads as TGTGCCAGCAGCGAGAGGGGAGGGTCTGGGGCCAACGTCCTGACTTTC. It encodes CASSERGGSGANVLTF. The full variable domain, rest sourced from reference TRBV9 and TRBJ2-6, is DSGVTQTPKHLITATGQRVTLRCSPRSGDLSVYWYQQSLDQGLQFLIQYYNGEERAKGNILERFSAQQFPDLHSELNLSSLELGDSALYFCASSERGGSGANVLTFGAGSRLTVL.

This clone was counted only a few times. V and J are TRBV2 and TRBJ2-7; D remains ambiguous. V was pared by 4 bases and J by 1 base, with 8 bases between. Per the germline V gene, CDR1 is SNHLY and CDR2 is FYNNEI. The CDR3 consists of 13 residues. In DNA, the CDR3 is TGTGCCAGCAGTGCGGCGGAATCCTACGAGCAGTACTTC. Translating it yields CASSAAESYEQYF.

The chain joins TRBV9 to TRBJ2-5; 12 bases agree with TRBD1. Germline V gene sequence: CDR1 SGDLS, CDR2 YYNGEE. CDR3 length: 15 residues. J lost 7 bases, V lost 3 bases, and 7 bases had no gene match. The CDR3: CASSATGTGGGTQYF. CDR3 bases: TGTGCCAGCAGCGCAACCGGGACAGGGGGCGGGACCCAGTACTTC.

With respect to this clone: Other DNA sequences in the sample encode the same CDR3. The V gene is TRBV5-4, the J gene TRBJ2-1; 10 bases fit TRBD2. The germline gives CDR1 SGHNT, CDR2 YYREEE (reference sequence). The CDR3 runs to 15 residues. V dropped 4 bases and J dropped 4; count of bases not matched to a gene: 5. The CDR3 loop reads CASSLSGGPYNEQFF. The CDR3 DNA sequence: TGTGCCAGCAGCCTTAGCGGGGGGCCTTACAATGAGCAGTTCTTC.

The gene calls are TRBV7-2 and TRBJ1-1, with D perhaps matching TRBD1 (6 bases). The V gene lost 5 bases and the J gene lost 10 bases, with 23 bases spanning the gap. CDR3 length equals 15 residues. Germline CDR1 reads SGHTA; CDR2 reads FQGNSA. CDR3 in amino acids: CASSPNNRDVRRAFF. CDR3 nucleotide sequence: TGTGCCAGCAGCCCAAATAACAGGGACGTCCGTAGAGCTTTCTTT.

V gene TRBV11-2 combines with J gene TRBJ2-7; 10 bases match TRBD1. The CDR3 totals 18 residues. The germline V gene has CDR1 SGHAT and CDR2 FQNNGV. The trim removed 0 bases at V and 1 base at J, leaving 9 bases unmatched. The CDR3 coding sequence is TGTGCCAGCAGCTTAGATTACTTAAGGACAGGGGGTTCCTACGAGCAGTACTTC. It is translated as CASSLDYLRTGGSYEQYF.

The chain links TRBV6-6 to TRBJ1-5, with 9 bases aligning to TRBD1. This CDR3 region has 15 residues. The J segment lost 6 bases and the V segment lost 2 bases, leaving 5 bases of the junction unmatched. Germline CDR1 reads MNHNY; CDR2 reads SVGAGI (reference sequence). The CDR3: CASSYDRGSGQPQHF. CDR3 in DNA: TGTGCCAGCAGTTACGACAGGGGGAGCGGTCAGCCCCAGCATTTT.

The rearrangement uses TRBV5-4 and TRBJ1-4; D is unresolved. Germline CDR1 and CDR2: SGHNT and YYREEE (reference sequence). The CDR3 contains 16 residues. V was pared by 4 bases and J by 3 bases, with 16 bases between. The CDR3 loop is CASSPETGSSNEKLFF. The CDR3 coding sequence is TGTGCCAGCAGCCCCGAAACGGGGTCGTCTAATGAAAAACTGTTTTTT.